The clone carrying this T cell receptor beta chain was seen a single time. Its matching antigen is unknown. Both 60 Vbeta primers and 13 Jbeta primers went into the PCR. Sequencing was performed with immunoSEQ multiplex PCR; in TCRdb, only in-frame clones are kept and a portion is missing. This sample yields 90,000 to 120,000 clones, of which around 60% are seen a single time; less than 4.5% belongs to the top ten. This sample was included in a study of cytomegalovirus exposure and HLA in healthy donors. Study-level results: When the data were analyzed later, several of the most significant clusters appeared to be linked to common viral pathogens.

This sequence was found in a man aged 30 to 39 in good health and CMV-seropositive. The sequenced material came from PBMCs.

The CDR3 DNA sequence: TGTGCCAGCAGGGGGATGGGGGACACGCGCGATGAGCAGTTCTTC. Translation: CASRGMGDTRDEQFF. The chain employs TRBV27 and TRBJ2-1; D might be TRBD1 (6 bases). Germline-derived CDR1 and CDR2 are MNHEY and SMNVEV (reference sequence). This CDR3 has 15 amino acids. Trimming left V 6 bases short and J 8 bases short, with 20 bases between.